The T cell receptor (beta chain) described here comes from a study of blood T cell repertoires in COVID-19. The CDR3 length is 12 residues. Looked up from germline, CDR1 is KGHDR and CDR2 is SFDVKD. V was shortened by 7 bases and J by 5 bases, with 10 bases between the two germline ends. Some clones are missing from TCRdb's copy, which holds only in-frame ones; the method was immunoSEQ multiplex PCR. The table shows about 260,000 clones, with approximately 92% occurring only once. While infection was still active, Seattle patients were enrolled and then followed longitudinally. This TCR came from a person between 18 and 30 years old with COVID-19, enrolled during active disease. The genes are TRBV24-1 and TRBJ1-1, with D maybe TRBD1 (6 bases). The sample comprised peripheral blood. CDR3 nucleotide sequence: TGTGCCACCAGACAGGGTTTAACTGAAGCTTTCTTT. Residues: CATRQGLTEAFF.